What follows are 5 T cell receptor beta chains derived from one specimen sequenced in a study of blood T cell repertoires in COVID-19. Profiling relied on immunoSEQ multiplex PCR, and the TCRdb table lists in-frame clones only, not all of them. The data contain about 130,000 clones, 70% to 90% of them singletons. The specimen was peripheral blood. All receptors come from a woman older than 75 with acute or convalescent COVID-19.

The rearrangement links TRBV6-1 to TRBJ1-4; D gene uncertain. Looked up from germline, CDR1 is MNHNS and CDR2 is SASEGT. This CDR3 is 18 amino acids long. V dropped 2 bases and J dropped 8 bases, with 24 bases sitting between them. DNA for the CDR3: TGTGCCAGCAGTGAATTTCCCCCTCGACCCATCCGCAGGGAAAAACTGTTTTTT. Protein sequence: CASSEFPPRPIRREKLFF.

V and J are TRBV5-4 and TRBJ2-1, with 11 nucleotides matching TRBD2. The CDR3 loop spans 15 amino acids. The germline gives CDR1 SGHNT, CDR2 YYREEE (reference sequence). After removal of 4 bases from V and 8 bases from J, the junction contained 8 bases not matched to a gene. CDR3 sequence: CASSRVLAGEDEQFF. CDR3 bases: TGTGCCAGCAGCAGGGTACTAGCGGGGGAGGATGAGCAGTTCTTC.

This chain uses TRBV4-3 with TRBJ1-2, with D possibly TRBD1 on 6 matching bases. This CDR3 is 14 amino acids long. Trimming cost V 4 bases and J 3 bases, with 12 bases left between them. The germline gives CDR1 LGHNA, CDR2 YSLEER. In DNA, the CDR3 is TGCGCCAGCAGCCCGACAGGCAGCCACTATGGCTACACCTTC. Encoded protein: CASSPTGSHYGYTF.

The rearrangement links TRBV19 to TRBJ2-7; D remains ambiguous. Trimming removed 5 bases at V and 2 bases at J, with 16 bases between. The CDR3 length is 15 residues. Germline V CDR1 and CDR2: LNHDA, SQIVND (reference sequence). As DNA, the CDR3 is TGTGCCAGTAGTGTTCTAAACAGTAACACCTACGAGCAGTACTTC. It specifies CASSVLNSNTYEQYF.

On this clone: An end of the junction does not agree with germline; a read error may underlie this. The chain carries TRBV10-1 and TRBJ2-1; D is perhaps TRBD2 (5 bases). CDR3 length: 13 amino acids. The germline V gene has CDR1 WNHNN and CDR2 SYGVQD (reference sequence). CDR3 protein: CASCDAGVGEQFF. CDR3 coding DNA: TGCGCCAGCTGTGACGCCGGGGTCGGTGAGCAGTTCTTC.